The text below deals with one TCR beta chain. With the 5' RACE reads reprocessed, TCRdb shows one record per CDR3 protein and no DNA. The sample has approximately 330,000 distinct CDR3 sequences; the top ten hold approximately 2%. The record originates from a study of monozygotic twins with inflammatory bowel disease. The CDR3 runs to 15 residues. CDR1 is SGHRS and CDR2 is YFSETQ in the germline V gene. The rearrangement joins TRBV5-1 to TRBJ2-5; TCRdb lists TRBD1, though no DNA is available to test this call. This clonotype originated in a human donor with ulcerative colitis or Crohn's disease, or a healthy co-twin of an affected twin (not recorded which). The source material was blood. The CDR3 sequence: CASSARTGGWETQYF.